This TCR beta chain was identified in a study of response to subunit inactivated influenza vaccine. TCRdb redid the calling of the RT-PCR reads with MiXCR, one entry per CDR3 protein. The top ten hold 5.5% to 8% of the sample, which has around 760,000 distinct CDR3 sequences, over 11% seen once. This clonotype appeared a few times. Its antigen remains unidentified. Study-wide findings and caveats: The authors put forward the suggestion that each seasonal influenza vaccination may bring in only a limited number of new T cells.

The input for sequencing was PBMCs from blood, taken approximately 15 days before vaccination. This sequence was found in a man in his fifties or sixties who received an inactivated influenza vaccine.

Here the CDR3 DNA reads TGCGCCAGCAGCCACTCGGACCGGACGAAAGAGACCCAGTACTTC. It yields the protein CASSHSDRTKETQYF. The chain recombines TRBV5-1 with TRBJ2-5; D not resolved. The CDR3 runs 15 residues. V was cut by 4 bases and J by 3 bases, with 16 bases left in between. Germline loops: CDR1 SGHRS, CDR2 YFSETQ.